This TCR beta chain was sequenced for a study of Graves' ophthalmopathy and Graves' hyperthyroidism. Study overall: The blood sample was drawn at first diagnosis and before any treatment.

V gave up 0 bases and J gave up 10 bases, with 16 bases separating them. The CDR3 sequence is 16 residues long. Germline V gene lookup returns CDR1 LGHNT and CDR2 FRNRAP. RNA transcripts provided the template for amplifying TCR beta CDR3 regions. HTBI primers were used in a first-round RT-PCR, which preceded a second-round multiplex PCR. TCRdb redid the calling of the multiplex PCR reads with MiXCR, one entry per CDR3 protein. Of about 740,000 distinct CDR3 sequences detected, 35% to 50% appear once; the ten largest clones hold around 40%. Diagnoses were established from clinical symptoms, serum thyroxine, TRAb, thyroid ultrasound and orbital computed tomography. This clonotype was counted between two and nine times. No antigen is known for it. General study results and limits: Separation of ophthalmopathy from stable hyperthyroidism was achieved by a 13-signature model, at around 90% sensitivity and roughly 77% specificity. Detected in blood as well were most expanded thyroid clonotypes with frequency above 0.001.

V usage is TRBV12-5 and J usage is TRBJ1-6; D is unresolved. Sequencing input: peripheral blood. The sequence came from an adult man with Graves' ophthalmopathy. For the CDR3, the DNA is TGTGCTAGTGGTTTGGTCATTTCAGGCGGGAGCTCACCCCTCCACTTT. Translation: CASGLVISGGSSPLHF.